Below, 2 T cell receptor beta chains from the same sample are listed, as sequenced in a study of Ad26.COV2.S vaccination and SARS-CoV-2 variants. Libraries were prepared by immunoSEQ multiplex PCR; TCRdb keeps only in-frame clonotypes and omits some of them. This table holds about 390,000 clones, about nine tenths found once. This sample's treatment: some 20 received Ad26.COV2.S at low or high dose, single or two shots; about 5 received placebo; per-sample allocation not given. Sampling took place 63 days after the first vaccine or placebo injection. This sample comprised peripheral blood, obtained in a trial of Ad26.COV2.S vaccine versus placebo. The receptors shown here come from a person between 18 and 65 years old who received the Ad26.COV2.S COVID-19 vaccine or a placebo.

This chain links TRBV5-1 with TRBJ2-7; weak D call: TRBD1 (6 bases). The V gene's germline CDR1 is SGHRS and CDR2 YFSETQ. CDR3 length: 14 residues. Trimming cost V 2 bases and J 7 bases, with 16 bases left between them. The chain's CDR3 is CASSFGDRPLEQYF. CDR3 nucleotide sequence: TGCGCCAGCAGCTTTGGAGACAGGCCGCTTGAGCAGTACTTC.

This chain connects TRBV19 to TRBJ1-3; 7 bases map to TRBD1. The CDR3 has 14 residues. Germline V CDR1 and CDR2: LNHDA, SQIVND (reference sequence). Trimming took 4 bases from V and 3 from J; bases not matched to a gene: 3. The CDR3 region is CASSKTGVGNTIYF. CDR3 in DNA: TGTGCCAGTAGTAAAACAGGGGTTGGAAACACCATATATTTT.